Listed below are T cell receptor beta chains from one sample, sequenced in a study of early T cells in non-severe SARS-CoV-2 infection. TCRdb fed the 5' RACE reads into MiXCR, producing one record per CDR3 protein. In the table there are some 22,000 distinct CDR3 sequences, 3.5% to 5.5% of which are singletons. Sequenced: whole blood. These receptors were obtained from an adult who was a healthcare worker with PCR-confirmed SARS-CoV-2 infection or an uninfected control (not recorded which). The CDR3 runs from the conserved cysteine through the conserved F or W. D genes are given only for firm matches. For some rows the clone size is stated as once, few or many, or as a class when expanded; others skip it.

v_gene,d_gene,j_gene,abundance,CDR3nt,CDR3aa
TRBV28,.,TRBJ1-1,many,TGTGCCAGCAGTGTCAGACCAAACACTGAAGCTTTCTTT,CASSVRPNTEAFF
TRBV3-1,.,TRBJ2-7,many,TGTGCCAGCAGCCAAATACGAGGACAGTCCGGCGAGCAGTACTTC,CASSQIRGQSGEQYF
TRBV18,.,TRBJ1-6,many,TGTGCCAGCTCACCGCACTTACAGGGTGCGCTAAATTCACCCCTCCACTTT,CASSPHLQGALNSPLHF
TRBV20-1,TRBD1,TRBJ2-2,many,TGCAGTGCTAGAGGCCCAGGACAGGGGTTCGCCGGGGAGCTGTTTTTT,CSARGPGQGFAGELFF
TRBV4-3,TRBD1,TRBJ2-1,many,TGCGCCAGCAGCTTATGGACAGGGTCCGACAATGAGCAGTTCTTC,CASSLWTGSDNEQFF
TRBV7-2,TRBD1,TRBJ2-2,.,TGTGCCAGCAGCTTATGGGGACAGGGGAAGAACACCGGGGAGCTGTTTTTT,CASSLWGQGKNTGELFF
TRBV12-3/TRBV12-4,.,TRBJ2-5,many,TGTGCCAGCAGACTAGTGTGGGGAGAGACCCAGTACTTC,CASRLVWGETQYF
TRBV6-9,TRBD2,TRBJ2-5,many,TGTGCCAGCAGTTACCACGGGACTAGCGGGGCCCAAGAGACCCAGTACTTC,CASSYHGTSGAQETQYF
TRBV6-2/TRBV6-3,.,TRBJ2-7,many,TGTGCCAGCAGTCCCGGCGTGACGGAGACCTACGAGCAGTACTTC,CASSPGVTETYEQYF
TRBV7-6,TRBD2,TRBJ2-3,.,TGTGCCAGCAGCCCGGTAGCGGGGGGAGGGGATACGCAGTATTTT,CASSPVAGGGDTQYF
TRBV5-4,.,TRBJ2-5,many,TGTGCCAGCACCTCCGGGGCGGACGGGGAAACCCAGTACTTC,CASTSGADGETQYF
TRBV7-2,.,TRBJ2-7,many,TGTGCCAGCAGCCCGACAGATTCCTACGAGCAGTACTTC,CASSPTDSYEQYF
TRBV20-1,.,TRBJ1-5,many,TGCAGTGCCCAAGACAATTTATATAGCAATCAGCCCCAGCATTTT,CSAQDNLYSNQPQHF
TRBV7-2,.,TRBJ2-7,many,TGTGCCAGCAGCTTAGAGCCCAGTTCCTACGAGCAGTACTTC,CASSLEPSSYEQYF
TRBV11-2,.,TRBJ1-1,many,TGTGCCAGCAGCGAGGCTTCCGAAGCTTTCTTT,CASSEASEAFF
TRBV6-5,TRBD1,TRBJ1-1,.,TGTGCCAGCAGTTACTATCCCTGGACAGGGGAAAGGAACACTGAAGCTTTCTTT,CASSYYPWTGERNTEAFF
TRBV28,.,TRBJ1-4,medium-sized,TGTGCCAGCAGTTTACGGAACAGGAGGGGGGAAAAACTGTTTTTT,CASSLRNRRGEKLFF
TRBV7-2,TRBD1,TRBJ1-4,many,TGTGCCAGCAGCGCCAGTACCGGGACAGGGGGCCTAGCTAATGAAAAACTGTTTTTT,CASSASTGTGGLANEKLFF
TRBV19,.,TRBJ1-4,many,TGTGCCAGCAGTGGGTTAAGAAGGGGCGATGCTGAAAAACTGTTTTTT,CASSGLRRGDAEKLFF
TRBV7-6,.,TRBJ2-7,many,TGTGCCAGCAGCGAAAGGAGAGAAGTCGCGCAGTACTTC,CASSERREVAQYF
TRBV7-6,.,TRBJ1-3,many,TGTGCCGTTTCGACGGCTGGAAACACCATATATTTT,CAVSTAGNTIYF
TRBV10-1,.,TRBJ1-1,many,TGCGCCAGCAGTGAGTACAGGATGAGAGAAGCTTTCTTT,CASSEYRMREAFF
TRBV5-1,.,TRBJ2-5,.,TGCGCCAGCAGCTTTGGGGCTTTCCAAGAGACCCAGTACTTC,CASSFGAFQETQYF
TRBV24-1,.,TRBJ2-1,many,TGTGCCACCAGTGATTGGAGTACAGGGAGCGAGCAGTTCTTC,CATSDWSTGSEQFF
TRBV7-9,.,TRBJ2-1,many,TGTGCCAGCAGCTTAGAACTACCTTACAATGAGCAGTTCTTC,CASSLELPYNEQFF
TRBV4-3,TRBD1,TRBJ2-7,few,TGCGCCAGCAGCCCGAAAACAGGGGTTTCCTACGAGCAGTACTTC,CASSPKTGVSYEQYF
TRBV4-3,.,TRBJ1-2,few,TGCGCCAGCAGCCAATGGCGAACGGGGGGCTACACCTTC,CASSQWRTGGYTF